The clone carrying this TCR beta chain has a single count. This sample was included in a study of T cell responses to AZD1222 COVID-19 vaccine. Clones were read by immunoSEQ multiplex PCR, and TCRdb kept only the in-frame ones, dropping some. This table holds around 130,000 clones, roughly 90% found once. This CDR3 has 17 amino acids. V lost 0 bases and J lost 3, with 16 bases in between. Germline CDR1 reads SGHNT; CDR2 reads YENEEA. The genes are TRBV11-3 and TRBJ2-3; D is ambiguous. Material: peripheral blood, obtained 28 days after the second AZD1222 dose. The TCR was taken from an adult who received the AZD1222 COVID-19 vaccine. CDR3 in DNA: TGTGCCAGCAGCTTAGATCGTTGGTCTACACAGACAGATACGCAGTATTTT. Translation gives CASSLDRWSTQTDTQYF.